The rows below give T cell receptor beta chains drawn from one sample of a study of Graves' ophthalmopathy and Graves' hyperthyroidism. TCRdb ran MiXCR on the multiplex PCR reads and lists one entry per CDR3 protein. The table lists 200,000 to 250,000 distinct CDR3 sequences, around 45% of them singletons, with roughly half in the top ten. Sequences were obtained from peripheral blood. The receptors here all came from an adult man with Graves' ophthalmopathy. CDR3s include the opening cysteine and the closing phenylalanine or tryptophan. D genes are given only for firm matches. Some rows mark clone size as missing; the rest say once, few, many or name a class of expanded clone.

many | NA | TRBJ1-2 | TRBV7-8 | TGTGCCAGCAGCTTAGTCGCGGGGCCCTATGGCTACACCTTC | CASSLVAGPYGYTF
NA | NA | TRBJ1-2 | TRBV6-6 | TGTGCCAGCAGACAAACAGGGCTTGGAGACTATGGCTACACCTTC | CASRQTGLGDYGYTF
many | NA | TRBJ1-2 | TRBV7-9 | TGTGCCAGCAGCTTAAACGGGGATCCCTATGGCTACACCTTC | CASSLNGDPYGYTF
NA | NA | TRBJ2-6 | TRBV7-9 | TGTGCCAGCAGCTGGAACAGGGTTGGGACTGGGGCCAACGTCCTGACTTTC | CASSWNRVGTGANVLTF
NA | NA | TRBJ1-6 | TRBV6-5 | TGTGCCAGCAGTCCCAGACAGAACAATTCACCCCTCCACTTT | CASSPRQNNSPLHF
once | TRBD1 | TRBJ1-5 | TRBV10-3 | TGTGCCATCAGTGATCAGGGGGCAGGGGGCAATCAGCCCCAGCATTTT | CAISDQGAGGNQPQHF
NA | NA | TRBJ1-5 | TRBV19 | TGTGCCAGTCTTAGGGGGAGCAATCAGCCCCAGCATTTT | CASLRGSNQPQHF
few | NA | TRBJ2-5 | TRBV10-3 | TGTGCCATCAGTGAGCGGACAGTACAAGAGACCCAGTACTTC | CAISERTVQETQYF
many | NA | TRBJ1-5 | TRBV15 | TGTGCCACCAGCAGAGGGTTTAGCAATCAGCCCCAGCATTTT | CATSRGFSNQPQHF
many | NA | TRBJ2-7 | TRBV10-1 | TGCGCCAGCAGTGCCGCTTTAAGTCACGAGCAGTACTTC | CASSAALSHEQYF
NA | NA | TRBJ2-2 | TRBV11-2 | TGTGCCAGCAGCTTAGACAGGGTACCCGGGGAGCTGTTTTTT | CASSLDRVPGELFF
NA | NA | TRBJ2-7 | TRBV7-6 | TGTGCCAGCAGCTTAGGGAGGCTCTACGAGCAGTACTTC | CASSLGRLYEQYF
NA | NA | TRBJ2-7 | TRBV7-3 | TGTGCCAGCAGCTTCCTCCGGGGACCAGTGCGGGAGCAGTACTTC | CASSFLRGPVREQYF
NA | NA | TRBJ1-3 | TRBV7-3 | TGTGCCAGCAGCTTGACAGTGGACGGAAACACCATATATTTT | CASSLTVDGNTIYF
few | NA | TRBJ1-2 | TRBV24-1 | TGTGCCACCAGTTCGGGAGAGAGGTATGGCTACACCTTC | CATSSGERYGYTF
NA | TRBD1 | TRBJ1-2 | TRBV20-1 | TGCAGTGCTAGAGGGGGGACAGGGTCGGCTAACTATGGCTACACCTTC | CSARGGTGSANYGYTF
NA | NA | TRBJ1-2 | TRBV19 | TGTGCCAGTAGTATTGGCCAGGGATCTTACTATGGCTACACCTTC | CASSIGQGSYYGYTF
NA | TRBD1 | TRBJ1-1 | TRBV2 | TGTGCCAGCAGTGAGACAGGGCCTGTTGCTTTCTTT | CASSETGPVAFF
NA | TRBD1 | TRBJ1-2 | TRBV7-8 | TGTGCCAGCAGCCAAGATCGGGACAGGACCTCGAGCTACACCTTC | CASSQDRDRTSSYTF
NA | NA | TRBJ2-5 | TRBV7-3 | TGTGCCAGCAGTCCCAATGGGGCTGGGGGGTACGAGACCCAGTACTTC | CASSPNGAGGYETQYF
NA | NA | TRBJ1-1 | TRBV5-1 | TGCGCCAGCAGCTTGTCGGGCAGGGTGGCTACTGAAGCTTTCTTT | CASSLSGRVATEAFF
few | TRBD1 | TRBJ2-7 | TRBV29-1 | TGCAGCGTGTTGGGACAGGGAACAAAAAACGAGCAGTACTTC | CSVLGQGTKNEQYF
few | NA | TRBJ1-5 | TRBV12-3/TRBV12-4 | TGTGCCAGCAGTTTGGCGGTTCGCAATCAGCCCCAGCATTTT | CASSLAVRNQPQHF
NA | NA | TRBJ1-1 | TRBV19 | TGTGCCAGTCGTCTGGAGGCCATGAACACTGAAGCTTTCTTT | CASRLEAMNTEAFF
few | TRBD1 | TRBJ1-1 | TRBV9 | TGTGCCAGCAGCGTAGAGGGACAGGGGGCTTTCTTT | CASSVEGQGAFF
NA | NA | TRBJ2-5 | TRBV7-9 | TGTGCCAGCAGCCAAGGCCCCGGGACATATCAAGAGACCCAGTACTTC | CASSQGPGTYQETQYF
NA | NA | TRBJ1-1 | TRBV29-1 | TGCAGCATTACCCAGGGAGGGGCCACTGAAGCTTTCTTT | CSITQGGATEAFF
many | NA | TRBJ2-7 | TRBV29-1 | TGCAGCGTTGATGGGGGGCCGAGGTACGAGCAGTACTTC | CSVDGGPRYEQYF
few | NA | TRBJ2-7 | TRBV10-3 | TGTGCCAGCAGCCCCCTTGGGTCCTACGAGCAGTACTTC | CASSPLGSYEQYF
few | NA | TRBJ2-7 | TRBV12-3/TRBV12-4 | TGTGCCAGCAGTTTTGGGCTATACGAGCAGTACTTC | CASSFGLYEQYF
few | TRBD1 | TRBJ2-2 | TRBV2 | TGTGCCAGCAGTGGACAGGGGGCAAAGGCCGGGGAGCTGTTTTTT | CASSGQGAKAGELFF
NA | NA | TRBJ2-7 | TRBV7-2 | TGTGCCAGCAGCTTGGTGACAAATCCGTACGAGCAGTACTTC | CASSLVTNPYEQYF
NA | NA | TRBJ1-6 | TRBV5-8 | TGTGCCCCAGCGTCCCCATCAGGGAGTGTTTGGGCACCCCTCCACTTT | CAPASPSGSVWAPLHF
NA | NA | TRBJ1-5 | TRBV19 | TGTGCCAGTAATGACAGGACTGAGGGTAATCAGCCCCAGCATTTT | CASNDRTEGNQPQHF
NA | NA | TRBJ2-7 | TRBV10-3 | TGTGCCAGCAGTCCACTCCGGGACGGATACGAGCAGTACTTC | CASSPLRDGYEQYF